This T cell receptor beta chain was retrieved from a study of T cell repertoires in cytomegalovirus infection. TCRdb analysed the reads with MiXCR anew, one entry per CDR3 protein. The sample carries 40,000 to 50,000 distinct CDR3 sequences, roughly 22% recorded once. V lost 7 bases and J 1 base, leaving 13 bases between the germline ends. The CDR3 sequence is 14 residues long. The germline CDR1 and CDR2 sequences are SNHLY and FYNNEI. As to this clonotype: Its specificity is not known.

Material: PBMCs, sequenced either directly or after in vitro stimulation (not recorded which). The rearrangement joins TRBV2 to TRBJ1-1; perhaps TRBD1 as D (6 bases). The source is a human donor in good health (CMV status not recorded). Some clones in this sample may be carry-over from other donors' samples. The CDR3 nucleotides read TGTGCCAGCACCTACGACAGGAAGAACACTGAAGCTTTCTTT. Encoded protein: CASTYDRKNTEAFF.